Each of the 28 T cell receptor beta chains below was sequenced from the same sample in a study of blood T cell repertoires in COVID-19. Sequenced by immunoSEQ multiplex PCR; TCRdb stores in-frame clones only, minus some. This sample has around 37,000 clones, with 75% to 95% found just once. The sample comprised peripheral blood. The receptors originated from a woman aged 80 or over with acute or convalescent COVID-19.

CDR3: CASSQLRGSSYNEQFF. The DNA of the CDR3 is TGTGCCAGCAGCCAACTACGGGGGAGCTCCTACAATGAGCAGTTCTTC. The V call is TRBV3-1 (or the pseudogene TRBV3-2), the J call TRBJ2-1; possibly TRBD2 for D (6 bases). The CDR3 totals 16 residues. CDR1 is LGHDT, CDR2 YNNKEL, per germline (reference sequence). Between the trimmed V and J ends, which lost 2 bases and 0 bases, there was a span of 11 bases.

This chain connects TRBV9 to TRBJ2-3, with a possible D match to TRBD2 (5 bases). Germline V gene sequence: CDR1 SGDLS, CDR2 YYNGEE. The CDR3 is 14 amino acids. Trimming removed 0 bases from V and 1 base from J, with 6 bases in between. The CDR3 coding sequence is TGTGCCAGCAGCGTAGCTAGCCGCACAGATACGCAGTATTTT. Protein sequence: CASSVASRTDTQYF. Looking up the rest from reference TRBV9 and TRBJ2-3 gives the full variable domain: DSGVTQTPKHLITATGQRVTLRCSPRSGDLSVYWYQQSLDQGLQFLIQYYNGEERAKGNILERFSAQQFPDLHSELNLSSLELGDSALYFCASSVASRTDTQYFGPGTRLTVL.

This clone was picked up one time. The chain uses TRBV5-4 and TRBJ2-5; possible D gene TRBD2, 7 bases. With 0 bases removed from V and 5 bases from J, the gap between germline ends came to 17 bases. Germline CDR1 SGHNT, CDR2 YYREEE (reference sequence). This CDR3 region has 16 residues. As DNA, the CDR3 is TGTGCCAGCAGCTTGGCCCGACGGGGGGCCCGGGAGACCCAGTACTTC. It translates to CASSLARRGARETQYF.

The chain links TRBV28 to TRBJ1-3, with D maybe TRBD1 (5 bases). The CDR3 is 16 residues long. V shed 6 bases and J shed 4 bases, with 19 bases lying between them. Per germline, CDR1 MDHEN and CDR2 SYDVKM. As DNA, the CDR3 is TGTGCCAGCAGCGCCCAGGGTTGGGGCTCCGGAAACACCATATATTTT. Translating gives CASSAQGWGSGNTIYF.

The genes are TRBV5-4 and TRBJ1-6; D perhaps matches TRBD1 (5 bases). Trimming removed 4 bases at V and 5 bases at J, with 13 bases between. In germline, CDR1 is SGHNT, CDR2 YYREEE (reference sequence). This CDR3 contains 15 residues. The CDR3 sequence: CASSPRPGDNSPLHF. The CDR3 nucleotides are TGTGCCAGCAGCCCCCGGCCGGGGGATAATTCACCCCTCCACTTT.

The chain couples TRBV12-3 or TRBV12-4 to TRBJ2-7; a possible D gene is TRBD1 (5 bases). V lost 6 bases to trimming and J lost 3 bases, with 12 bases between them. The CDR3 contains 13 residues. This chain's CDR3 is CASRRQGSYEQYF. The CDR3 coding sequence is TGTGCCAGCAGACGGCAGGGAAGCTACGAGCAGTACTTC.

For the CDR3, the DNA is TGTGCCAGCAGCGTAGGCAACATCGGTAGGGGACTAGCGGGGGGTCCCGGATATACGCAGTATTTT. Translation gives CASSVGNIGRGLAGGPGYTQYF. V and J are TRBV9 and TRBJ2-3, with 15 bases identical to TRBD2. The germline V gene encodes CDR1 SGDLS and CDR2 YYNGEE. V trimming: 0 bases; J trimming: 7 bases; junction bases outside the gene matches: 21. This CDR3 region has 22 residues.

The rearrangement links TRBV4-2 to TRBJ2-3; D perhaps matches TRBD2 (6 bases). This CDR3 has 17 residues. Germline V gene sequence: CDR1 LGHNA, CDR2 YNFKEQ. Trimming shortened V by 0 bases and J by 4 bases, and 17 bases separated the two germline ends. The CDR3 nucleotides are TGTGCCAGCAGCCAAGATCTAGGAAGGGAGGAGGCAGATACGCAGTATTTT. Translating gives CASSQDLGREEADTQYF.

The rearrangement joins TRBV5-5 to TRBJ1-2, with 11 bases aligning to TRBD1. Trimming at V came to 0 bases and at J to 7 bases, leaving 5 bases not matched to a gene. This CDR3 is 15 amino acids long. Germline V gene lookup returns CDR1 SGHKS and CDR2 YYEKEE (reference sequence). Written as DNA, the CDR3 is TGTGCCAGCAGCTTGGCCGGGACAGGGGGGCTTGGCTACACCTTC. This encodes CASSLAGTGGLGYTF.

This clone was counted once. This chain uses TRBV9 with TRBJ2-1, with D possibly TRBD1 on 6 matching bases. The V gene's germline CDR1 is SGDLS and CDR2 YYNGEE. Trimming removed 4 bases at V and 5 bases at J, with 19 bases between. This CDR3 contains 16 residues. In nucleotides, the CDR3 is TGTGCCAGCAGCCTCCGGACAGTCGGAGAGGACAATGAGCAGTTCTTC. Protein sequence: CASSLRTVGEDNEQFF.

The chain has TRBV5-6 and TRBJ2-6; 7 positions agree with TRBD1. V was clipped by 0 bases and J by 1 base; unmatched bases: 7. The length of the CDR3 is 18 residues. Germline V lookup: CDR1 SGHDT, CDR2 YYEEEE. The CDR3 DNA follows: TGTGCCAGCAGCTTGGGGGGGACAGTTCTTTCTGGGGCCAACGTCCTGACTTTC. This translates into CASSLGGTVLSGANVLTF.

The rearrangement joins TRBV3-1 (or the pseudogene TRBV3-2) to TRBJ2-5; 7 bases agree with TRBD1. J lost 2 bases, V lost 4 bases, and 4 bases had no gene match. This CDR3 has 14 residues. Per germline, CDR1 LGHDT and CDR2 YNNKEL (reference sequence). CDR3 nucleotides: TGTGCCAGCAGCCGAGGACAGGTTCAAGAGACCCAGTACTTC. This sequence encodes CASSRGQVQETQYF.

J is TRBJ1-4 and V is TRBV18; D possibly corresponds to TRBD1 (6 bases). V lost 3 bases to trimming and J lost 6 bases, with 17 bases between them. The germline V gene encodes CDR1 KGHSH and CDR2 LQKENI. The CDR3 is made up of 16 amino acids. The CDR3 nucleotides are TGTGCCAGCTCACCCCAACAGGGACGAAGTGATGAAAAACTGTTTTTT. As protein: CASSPQQGRSDEKLFF. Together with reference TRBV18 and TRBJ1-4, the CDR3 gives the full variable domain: NAGVMQNPRHLVRRRGQEARLRCSPMKGHSHVYWYRQLPEEGLKFMVYLQKENIIDESGMPKERFSAEFPKEGPSILRIQQVVRGDSAAYFCASSPQQGRSDEKLFFGSGTQLSVL.

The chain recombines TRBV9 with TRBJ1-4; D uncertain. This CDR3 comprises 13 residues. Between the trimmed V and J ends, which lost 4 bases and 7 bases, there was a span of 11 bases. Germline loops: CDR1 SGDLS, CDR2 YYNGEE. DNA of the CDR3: TGTGCCAGCAGCCCACGTTTGAGTGAAAAACTGTTTTTT. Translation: CASSPRLSEKLFF.

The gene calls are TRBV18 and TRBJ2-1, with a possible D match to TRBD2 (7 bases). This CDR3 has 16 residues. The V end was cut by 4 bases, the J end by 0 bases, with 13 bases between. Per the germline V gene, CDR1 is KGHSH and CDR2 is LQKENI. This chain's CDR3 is CASSRGGDPSYNEQFF. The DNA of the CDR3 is TGTGCCAGCTCACGCGGGGGCGACCCCTCCTACAATGAGCAGTTCTTC.

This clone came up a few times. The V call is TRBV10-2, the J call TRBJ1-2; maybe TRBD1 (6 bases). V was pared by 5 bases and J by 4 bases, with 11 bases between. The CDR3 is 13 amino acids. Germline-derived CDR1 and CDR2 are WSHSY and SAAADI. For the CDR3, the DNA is TGCGCCAGCAGTAAGGGACAACCCTATGGCTACACCTTC. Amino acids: CASSKGQPYGYTF.

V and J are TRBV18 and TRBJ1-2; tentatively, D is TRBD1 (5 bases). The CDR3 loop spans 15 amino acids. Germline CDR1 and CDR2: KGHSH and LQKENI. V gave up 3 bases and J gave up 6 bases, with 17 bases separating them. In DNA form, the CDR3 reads TGTGCCAGCTCACCGACAGAGACCCGGCGGAATGGCTACACCTTC. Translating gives CASSPTETRRNGYTF.

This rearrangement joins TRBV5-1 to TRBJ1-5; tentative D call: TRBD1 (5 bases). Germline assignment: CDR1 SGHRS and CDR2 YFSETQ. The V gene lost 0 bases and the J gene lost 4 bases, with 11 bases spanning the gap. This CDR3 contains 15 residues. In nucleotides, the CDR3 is TGCGCCAGCAGCTTGGGCGGGACTACGAATCAGCCCCAGCATTTT. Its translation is CASSLGGTTNQPQHF.

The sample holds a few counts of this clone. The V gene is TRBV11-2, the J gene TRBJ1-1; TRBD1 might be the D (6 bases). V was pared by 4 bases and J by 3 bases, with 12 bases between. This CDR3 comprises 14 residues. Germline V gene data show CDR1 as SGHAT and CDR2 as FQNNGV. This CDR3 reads CASSSGGRHTEAFF. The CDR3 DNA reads TGTGCCAGCAGCTCTGGGGGCAGACACACTGAAGCTTTCTTT.

The CDR3 region is CASSLNRGGTDTQYF. The CDR3 nucleotides are TGTGCCAGCAGCTTAAACAGGGGTGGCACAGATACGCAGTATTTT. The rearrangement uses TRBV7-3 and TRBJ2-3; TRBD1 matches 7 bases. This CDR3 is built from 15 residues. Germline trimming cut 1 base from V and 1 base from J; bases unmatched to any gene: 2. The V gene's germline CDR1 is SGHTA and CDR2 FQGTGA. Full variable domain (remainder filled in from reference TRBV7-3 and TRBJ2-3): GAGVSQTPSNKVTEKGKYVELRCDPISGHTALYWYRQSLGQGPEFLIYFQGTGAADDSGLPNDRFFAVRPEGSVSTLKIQRTERGDSAVYLCASSLNRGGTDTQYFGPGTRLTVL.

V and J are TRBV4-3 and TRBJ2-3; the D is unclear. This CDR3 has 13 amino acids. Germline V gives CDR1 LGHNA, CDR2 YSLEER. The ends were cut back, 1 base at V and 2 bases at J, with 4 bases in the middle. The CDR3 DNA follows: TGCGCCAGCAGCCAAGGTAACACAGATACGCAGTATTTT. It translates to CASSQGNTDTQYF.

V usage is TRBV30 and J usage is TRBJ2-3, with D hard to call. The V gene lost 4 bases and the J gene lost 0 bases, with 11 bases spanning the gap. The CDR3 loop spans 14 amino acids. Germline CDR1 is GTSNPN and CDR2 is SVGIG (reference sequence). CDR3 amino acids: CAWTRTLSTDTQYF. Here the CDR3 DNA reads TGTGCCTGGACCCGAACTCTCAGCACAGATACGCAGTATTTT.

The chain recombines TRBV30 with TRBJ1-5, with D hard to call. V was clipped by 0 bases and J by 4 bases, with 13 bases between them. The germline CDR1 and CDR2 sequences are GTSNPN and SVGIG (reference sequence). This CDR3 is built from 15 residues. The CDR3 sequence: CAWSVEGHRNQPQHF. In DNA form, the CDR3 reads TGTGCCTGGAGTGTAGAGGGCCATAGAAATCAGCCCCAGCATTTT. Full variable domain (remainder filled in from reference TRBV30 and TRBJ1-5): SQTIHQWPATLVQPVGSPLSLECTVEGTSNPNLYWYRQAAGRGLQLLFYSVGIGQISSEVPQNLSASRPQDRQFILSSKKLLLSDSGFYLCAWSVEGHRNQPQHFGDGTRLSIL.

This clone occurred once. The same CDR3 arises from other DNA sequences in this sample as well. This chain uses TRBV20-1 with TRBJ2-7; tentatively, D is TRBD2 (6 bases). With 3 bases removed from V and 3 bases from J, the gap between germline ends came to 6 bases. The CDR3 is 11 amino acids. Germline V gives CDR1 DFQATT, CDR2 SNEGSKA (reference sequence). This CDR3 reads CSARGGYEQYF. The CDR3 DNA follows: TGCAGTGCTAGGGGGGGCTACGAGCAGTACTTC.

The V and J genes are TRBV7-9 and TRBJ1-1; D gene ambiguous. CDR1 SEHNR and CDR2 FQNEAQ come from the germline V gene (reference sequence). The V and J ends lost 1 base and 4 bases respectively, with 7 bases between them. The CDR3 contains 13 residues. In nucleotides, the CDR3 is TGTGCCAGCAGCTTAGGGTCGGGCACTGAAGCTTTCTTT. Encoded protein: CASSLGSGTEAFF.

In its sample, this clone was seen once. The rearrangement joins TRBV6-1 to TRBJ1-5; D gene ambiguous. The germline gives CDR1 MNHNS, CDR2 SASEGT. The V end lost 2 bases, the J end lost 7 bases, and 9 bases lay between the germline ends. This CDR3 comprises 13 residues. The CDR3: CASSEMEGQPQHF. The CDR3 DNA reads TGTGCCAGCAGTGAAATGGAGGGACAGCCCCAGCATTTT.

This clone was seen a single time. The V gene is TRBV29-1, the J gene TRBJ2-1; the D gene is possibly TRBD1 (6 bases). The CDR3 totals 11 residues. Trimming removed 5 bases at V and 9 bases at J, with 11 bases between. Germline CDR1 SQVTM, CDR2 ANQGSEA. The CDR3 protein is CSVSMGAEQFF. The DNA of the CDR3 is TGCAGCGTTTCTATGGGGGCTGAGCAGTTCTTC.

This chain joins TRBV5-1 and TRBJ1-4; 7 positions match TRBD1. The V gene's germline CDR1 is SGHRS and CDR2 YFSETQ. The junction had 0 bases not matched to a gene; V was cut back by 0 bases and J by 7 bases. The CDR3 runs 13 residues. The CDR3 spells CASSLGDSEKLFF. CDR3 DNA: TGCGCCAGCAGCTTGGGGGACAGTGAAAAACTGTTTTTT. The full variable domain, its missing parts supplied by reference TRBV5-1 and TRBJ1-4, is KAGVTQTPRYLIKTRGQQVTLSCSPISGHRSVSWYQQTPGQGLQFLFEYFSETQRNKGNFPGRFSGRQFSNSRSEMNVSTLELGDSALYLCASSLGDSEKLFFGSGTQLSVL.